These 28 T cell receptor beta chains came from one sample sequenced in a study of CD8 T cells in ankylosing spondylitis. TCRdb recomputed calls from the 5' RACE reads with MiXCR, one row per CDR3 protein. The sample records 35,000 to 50,000 distinct CDR3 sequences, under 5% being singletons. Source material: blood, either unsorted or a sorted T cell fraction (not recorded which). These receptors were obtained from a female donor with ankylosing spondylitis or in good health (not recorded which).

This clonotype was counted ten times or more. V gene TRBV9 combines with J gene TRBJ2-6; D not certain. CDR1 and CDR2 from the germline V gene are SGDLS and YYNGEE. The CDR3 length is 16 residues. V was clipped by 4 bases and J by 2 bases, with 13 bases between them. CDR3 DNA: TGTGCCAGCAGCTCTCAAGGGTCCCCTGGGGCCAACGTCCTGACTTTC. Translated: CASSSQGSPGANVLTF.

Ten or more counts support this clonotype. This chain joins TRBV9 and TRBJ2-2; D is undetermined. Trimming pared 4 bases from V and 1 base from J, leaving 8 bases between. The CDR3 runs to 14 residues. The germline V gene has CDR1 SGDLS and CDR2 YYNGEE. The chain's CDR3 is CASSPQLNTGELFF. The DNA for the CDR3 is TGTGCCAGCAGCCCACAGTTGAACACCGGGGAGCTGTTTTTT.

This clonotype was counted many times. This chain joins TRBV9 and TRBJ2-1; TRBD1 agrees at 9 bases. Germline CDR1 is SGDLS and CDR2 is YYNGEE. The V segment lost 4 bases and the J segment 0 bases; nucleotides outside the gene matches: 11. CDR3 length: 18 residues. DNA of the CDR3: TGTGCCAGCAGCCCGAGACAGGGACAGGGATTCTCCTACAATGAGCAGTTCTTC. It encodes CASSPRQGQGFSYNEQFF.

Many counts were recorded for this clonotype. The chain employs TRBV9 and TRBJ2-1; D is perhaps TRBD2 (5 bases). The germline V gene encodes CDR1 SGDLS and CDR2 YYNGEE. V lost 2 bases to trimming and J lost 5 bases, with 14 bases between them. The CDR3 is 15 residues long. The CDR3 nucleotides are TGTGCCAGCAGCGTGCAACAGAGGGATGACAATGAGCAGTTCTTC. This sequence encodes CASSVQQRDDNEQFF.

The chain joins TRBV9 to TRBJ2-1; D gene ambiguous. CDR3 size: 14 residues. CDR1 is SGDLS and CDR2 is YYNGEE in the germline V gene. Trimming left V 0 bases short and J 8 bases short, with 12 bases between. The CDR3 DNA is TGTGCCAGCAGCGTAGATCGCGATCCGGATGAGCAGTTCTTC. This codes for CASSVDRDPDEQFF.

This clonotype was seen many times. The J gene is TRBJ2-3, the V gene TRBV9, with 8 bases fitting TRBD2. With V trimmed by 0 bases and J by 10 bases, 13 bases remained unmatched. Germline V gene data show CDR1 as SGDLS and CDR2 as YYNGEE. The CDR3 spans 16 residues. The CDR3 region has the DNA TGTGCCAGCAGCGTAGCTGTACGGGGGGGCCCCGGGGCGCAGTATTTT. It specifies CASSVAVRGGPGAQYF.

This clonotype has at least ten counts. This chain joins TRBV9 and TRBJ2-7, with 8 positions matching TRBD2. Germline CDR1 SGDLS, CDR2 YYNGEE. J was trimmed by 5 bases and V by 3 bases; bases with no gene match: 4. The CDR3 is 13 amino acids. CDR3 region: CASSEVAGNEQYF. CDR3 sequence (DNA): TGTGCCAGCAGCGAGGTAGCGGGAAACGAGCAGTACTTC. The full variable domain, with the rest looked up from reference TRBV9 and TRBJ2-7, is DSGVTQTPKHLITATGQRVTLRCSPRSGDLSVYWYQQSLDQGLQFLIQYYNGEERAKGNILERFSAQQFPDLHSELNLSSLELGDSALYFCASSEVAGNEQYFGPGTRLTVT.

This clonotype was counted many times. CDR3 loop: CASSPTGGGKQYF. CDR3 coding DNA: TGTGCCAGCAGCCCGACAGGGGGAGGGAAACAGTACTTC. The chain joins TRBV9 to TRBJ2-7; the match to TRBD1 covers 9 bases. In germline, CDR1 is SGDLS, CDR2 YYNGEE. After removal of 4 bases from V and 10 bases from J, the junction contained 9 bases not matched to a gene. CDR3 length equals 13 residues.

This clonotype was seen at least ten times. The V gene is TRBV9, the J gene TRBJ2-7, with D maybe TRBD2 (6 bases). Germline V gives CDR1 SGDLS, CDR2 YYNGEE. The length of the CDR3 is 15 residues. The ends were cut back, 4 bases at V and 2 bases at J, with 16 bases in the middle. CDR3: CASSKHDGSPYEQYF. As DNA, the CDR3 is TGTGCCAGCAGCAAACACGACGGGAGTCCCTACGAGCAGTACTTC.

This clonotype was seen at least ten times. The rearrangement joins TRBV9 to TRBJ2-1; 14 bases line up with TRBD2. The V and J ends lost 2 bases and 6 bases, in that order; junction bases with no gene match: 1. Germline values: CDR1 SGDLS, CDR2 YYNGEE. This CDR3 is built from 15 residues. CDR3 DNA: TGTGCCAGCAGCGTGACTAGCGGGGGGGTCAATGAGCAGTTCTTC. Protein: CASSVTSGGVNEQFF.

In its sample, this clonotype was seen many times. The V call is TRBV9, the J call TRBJ2-3; 13 bases map to TRBD2. The germline CDR1 and CDR2 sequences are SGDLS and YYNGEE. The CDR3 loop spans 20 amino acids. V shed 0 bases and J 0 bases; nucleotides not matched to a gene: 10. The DNA for the CDR3 is TGTGCCAGCAGCGTAGCTCCCGGGACTAGCGGGGTCGCTAGCACAGATACGCAGTATTTT. Amino acid sequence: CASSVAPGTSGVASTDTQYF.

This clonotype was seen repeatedly, ten times or more. The rearrangement links TRBV9 to TRBJ1-5, with TRBD1 matching over 9 bases. After removal of 2 bases from V and 5 bases from J, the junction contained 2 bases not matched to a gene. The length of the CDR3 is 14 residues. CDR1 is SGDLS, CDR2 YYNGEE, per germline. The CDR3 DNA follows: TGTGCCAGCAGCGTTGACAGGGGGTATCAGCCCCAGCATTTT. As protein: CASSVDRGYQPQHF. Combining the CDR3 with reference TRBV9 and TRBJ1-5 gives the whole variable domain DSGVTQTPKHLITATGQRVTLRCSPRSGDLSVYWYQQSLDQGLQFLIQYYNGEERAKGNILERFSAQQFPDLHSELNLSSLELGDSALYFCASSVDRGYQPQHFGDGTRLSIL.

There are many counts of this clonotype. The chain employs TRBV9 and TRBJ1-2; D remains ambiguous. V lost 0 bases to trimming and J lost 4 bases, with 10 bases between them. Germline CDR1 is SGDLS and CDR2 is YYNGEE. This CDR3 has 14 amino acids. The CDR3 loop reads CASSVEAESYGYTF. As DNA, the CDR3 is TGTGCCAGCAGCGTAGAGGCAGAGTCCTATGGCTACACCTTC.

This clonotype was picked up many times. This chain connects TRBV9 to TRBJ2-2, with no clear D. V lost 0 bases and J 7 bases, leaving 13 bases between the germline ends. The CDR3 is made up of 15 amino acids. Germline assignment: CDR1 SGDLS and CDR2 YYNGEE. This chain's CDR3 is CASSVDQLISGELFF. CDR3 nucleotide sequence: TGTGCCAGCAGCGTAGACCAACTGATCAGCGGGGAGCTGTTTTTT.

This clonotype was observed at least ten times. The CDR3 DNA reads as TGTGCCAGCAGCGTCAGACTAGCCTCCTACAATGAGCAGTTCTTC. Its protein is CASSVRLASYNEQFF. The chain combines TRBV9 with TRBJ2-1, with TRBD2 matching over 7 bases. The germline V gene has CDR1 SGDLS and CDR2 YYNGEE. CDR3 size: 15 residues. J gave up 0 bases and V 2 bases, and 2 bases lay outside the gene matches. Using reference TRBV9 and TRBJ2-1 for the parts outside the CDR3, the full variable domain is DSGVTQTPKHLITATGQRVTLRCSPRSGDLSVYWYQQSLDQGLQFLIQYYNGEERAKGNILERFSAQQFPDLHSELNLSSLELGDSALYFCASSVRLASYNEQFFGPGTRLTVL.

This clonotype has a count of ten or more. The J gene is TRBJ1-5, the V gene TRBV9; weak D call: TRBD1 (5 bases). Trimming took 0 bases from V and 3 from J, leaving 10 bases between them. The CDR3 is 15 amino acids. Germline V gene data show CDR1 as SGDLS and CDR2 as YYNGEE. CDR3 in DNA: TGTGCCAGCAGCGTAGGAGAGGGGACCAATCAGCCCCAGCATTTT. Translated: CASSVGEGTNQPQHF.

This clonotype showed up many times. This chain links TRBV9 with TRBJ2-2; D uncertain. Trimming removed 0 bases at V and 7 bases at J, with 4 bases between. CDR1 and CDR2 from the germline V gene are SGDLS and YYNGEE. This CDR3 comprises 12 residues. The CDR3 protein is CASSVVDGELFF. DNA of the CDR3: TGTGCCAGCAGCGTAGTTGACGGGGAGCTGTTTTTT.

This clonotype was found many times. This sequence joins TRBV9 and TRBJ2-7; 9 bases fit TRBD2. The J segment lost 0 bases and the V segment lost 4 bases, leaving 5 bases of the junction unmatched. The germline V gene has CDR1 SGDLS and CDR2 YYNGEE. This CDR3 is built from 15 residues. CDR3 nucleotide sequence: TGTGCCAGCAGCCCACGACTAGCGGCCTCCTACGAGCAGTACTTC. It encodes CASSPRLAASYEQYF.

This clonotype occurred many times. The J gene is TRBJ1-1, the V gene TRBV9; D gene unclear. Trimming pared 0 bases from V and 2 bases from J, leaving 8 bases between. From germline, CDR1 is SGDLS and CDR2 YYNGEE. The CDR3 runs to 14 residues. The CDR3 protein is CASSVDSFNTEAFF. The DNA of the CDR3 is TGTGCCAGCAGCGTAGACAGTTTTAACACTGAAGCTTTCTTT.

This clonotype was observed many times. The rearrangement joins TRBV12-5 to TRBJ2-1, with 7 nucleotides matching TRBD1. Germline-derived CDR1 and CDR2 are LGHNT and FRNRAP. V shed 7 bases and J 4 bases; nucleotides not matched to a gene: 13. CDR3 length: 16 residues. The CDR3 reads CASVLPTGSLYNEQFF. CDR3 DNA sequence: TGTGCTAGTGTTCTTCCGACAGGGTCCCTTTACAATGAGCAGTTCTTC.

This clonotype has a count of ten or more. This rearrangement joins TRBV9 to TRBJ2-3; TRBD2 agrees at 9 bases. The CDR3 contains 15 residues. Trimming cost V 4 bases and J 4 bases; bases outside gene matches: 7. Germline loops: CDR1 SGDLS, CDR2 YYNGEE. The CDR3 nucleotides are TGTGCCAGCAGCCCTCAGGCGGGGGGGCCAGATACGCAGTATTTT. Its protein is CASSPQAGGPDTQYF.

This clonotype has ten or more counts. This chain uses TRBV9 with TRBJ2-5; D possibly matches TRBD1 or TRBD2 (5 bases each). V was cut by 6 bases and J by 5 bases, with 11 bases left in between. Germline V gene lookup returns CDR1 SGDLS and CDR2 YYNGEE. This CDR3 region has 12 residues. The CDR3 sequence is CASNGDGETQYF. The DNA of the CDR3 is TGTGCCAGCAATGGGGACGGGGAGACCCAGTACTTC.

This clonotype was seen many times. DNA for the CDR3: TGTGCCAGCAGCGTGCATGGGGATCAGCCCCAGCATTTT. Protein sequence: CASSVHGDQPQHF. J is TRBJ1-5 and V is TRBV9; the D is unclear. The ends were cut back, 2 bases at V and 5 bases at J, with 8 bases in the middle. CDR1 and CDR2 (germline): SGDLS, YYNGEE. This CDR3 has 13 amino acids.

This clonotype has more than one count but fewer than ten. This chain links TRBV9 with TRBJ1-2; maybe TRBD1 (5 bases). Germline V gene sequence: CDR1 SGDLS, CDR2 YYNGEE. Trimming removed 7 bases from V and 1 base from J, with 17 bases in between. This CDR3 spans 15 amino acids. The CDR3 is CASGMGTEGNYGYTF. The CDR3 DNA follows: TGTGCCAGCGGAATGGGGACTGAGGGTAACTATGGCTACACCTTC.

This clonotype occurred many times. The V and J genes are TRBV9 and TRBJ2-5; 8 bases agree with TRBD2. In germline, CDR1 is SGDLS, CDR2 YYNGEE. V dropped 0 bases and J dropped 7; count of bases not matched to a gene: 11. CDR3 length: 16 amino acids. In DNA, the CDR3 is TGTGCCAGCAGCGTAGACCCGGGGGGGCCCATATGGACCCAGTACTTC. This encodes CASSVDPGGPIWTQYF. The full variable domain, in which reference TRBV9 and TRBJ2-5 provide the parts outside the CDR3, is DSGVTQTPKHLITATGQRVTLRCSPRSGDLSVYWYQQSLDQGLQFLIQYYNGEERAKGNILERFSAQQFPDLHSELNLSSLELGDSALYFCASSVDPGGPIWTQYFGPGTRLLVL.

This clonotype was detected a few times. The J gene is TRBJ2-7, the V gene TRBV9; no firm D call. V gave up 0 bases and J gave up 1 base, with 11 bases separating them. The CDR3 runs to 15 residues. In germline, CDR1 is SGDLS, CDR2 YYNGEE. The CDR3: CASSVAGSDSYEQYF. The DNA for the CDR3 is TGTGCCAGCAGCGTAGCAGGCAGCGATTCCTACGAGCAGTACTTC.

This clonotype came up a few times. The CDR3 here is CASSVDRGSGELFF. The CDR3 region has the DNA TGTGCCAGCAGCGTCGACAGGGGCTCTGGGGAGCTGTTTTTT. This chain connects TRBV9 to TRBJ2-2; 8 bases match TRBD1. Germline loops: CDR1 SGDLS, CDR2 YYNGEE. Trimming took 2 bases from V and 8 from J; bases not matched to a gene: 5. The CDR3 is made up of 14 amino acids.

This clonotype was picked up many times. The chain is built from TRBV9 and TRBJ2-5, with D perhaps being TRBD1 or TRBD2 (5 bases each). This CDR3 is built from 15 residues. Germline CDR1 is SGDLS and CDR2 is YYNGEE. With 3 bases removed from V and 1 base from J, the gap between germline ends came to 13 bases. CDR3 nucleotides: TGTGCCAGCAGCGCCGGGGCCGGCGGCCAAGAGACCCAGTACTTC. This translates into CASSAGAGGQETQYF.